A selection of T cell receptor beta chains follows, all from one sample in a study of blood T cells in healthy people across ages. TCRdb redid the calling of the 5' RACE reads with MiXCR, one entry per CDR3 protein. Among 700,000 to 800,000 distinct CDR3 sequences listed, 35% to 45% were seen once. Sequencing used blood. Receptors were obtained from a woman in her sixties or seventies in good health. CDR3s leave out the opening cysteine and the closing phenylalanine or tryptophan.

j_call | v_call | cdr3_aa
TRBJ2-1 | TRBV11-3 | ASSLGAGGGDEQF
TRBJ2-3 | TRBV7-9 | ASTYAGADTQY
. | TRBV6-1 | ASSPSGAGASYNEQY
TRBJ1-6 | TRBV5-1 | ASSAVFGSPPH
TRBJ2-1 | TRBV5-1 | ASGPSSGASGSLSYNEQF
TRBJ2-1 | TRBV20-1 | SAFIQRGANEQF
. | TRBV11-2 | ASKDSSYNEQY
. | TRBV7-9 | ASSLAGGSSEQY
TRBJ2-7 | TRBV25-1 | ASSEGQGASYEQY
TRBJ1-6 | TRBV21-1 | ASSKVLAPGGSPLH
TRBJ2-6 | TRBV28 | ASRKGGAGANVLT
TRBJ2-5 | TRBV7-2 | ASSLTEQETQY
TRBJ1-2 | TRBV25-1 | ASRTELYGYT
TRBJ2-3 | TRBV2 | ASSVRGAGDTQY
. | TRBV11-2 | ASSFGGQLTYEQY
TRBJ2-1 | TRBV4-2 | ASSQGGGSSYNEQF
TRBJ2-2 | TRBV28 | ASSLLTGHLGLF
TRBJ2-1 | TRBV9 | ASSVDGGEDNEQF
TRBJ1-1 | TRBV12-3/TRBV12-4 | ASSSTHGGSTEAF
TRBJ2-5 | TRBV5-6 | ASSLGLLAVQETQY